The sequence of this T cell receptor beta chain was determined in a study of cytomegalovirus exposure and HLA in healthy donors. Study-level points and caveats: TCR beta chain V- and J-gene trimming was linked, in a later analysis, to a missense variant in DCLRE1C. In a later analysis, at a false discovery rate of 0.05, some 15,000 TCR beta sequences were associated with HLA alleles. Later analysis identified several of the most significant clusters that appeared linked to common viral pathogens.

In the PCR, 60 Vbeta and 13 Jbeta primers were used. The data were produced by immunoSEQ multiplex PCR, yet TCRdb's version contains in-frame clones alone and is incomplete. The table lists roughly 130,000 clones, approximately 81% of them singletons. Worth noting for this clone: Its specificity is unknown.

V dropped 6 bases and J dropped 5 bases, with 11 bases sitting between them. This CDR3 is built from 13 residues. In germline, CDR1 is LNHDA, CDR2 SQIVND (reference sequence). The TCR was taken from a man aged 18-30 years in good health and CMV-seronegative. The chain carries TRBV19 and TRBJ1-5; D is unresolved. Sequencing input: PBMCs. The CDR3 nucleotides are TGTGCCAGTAGGAGGGATATGGATCAGCCCCAGCATTTT. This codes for CASRRDMDQPQHF.